A single sample gave rise to the 2 T cell receptor beta chains below, sequenced in a study of blood T cell repertoires in COVID-19. The protocol was immunoSEQ multiplex PCR, while the TCRdb copy is restricted to in-frame clones and leaves out a portion. The table lists fewer than 250,000 clones, around four fifths of them singletons, with approximately 3.8% in the top ten. Material: PBMCs or T cells enriched from blood (not recorded which). The receptors were sampled from a woman aged 40 to 50 who had been exposed to COVID-19.

The chain is built from TRBV7-3 and TRBJ2-3; perhaps TRBD1 as D (5 bases). Trimming left V 0 bases short and J 2 bases short, with 9 bases between. The CDR3 is 15 residues long. Germline CDR1 and CDR2: SGHTA and FQGTGA. This CDR3 is CASSLTGVPTDTQYF. CDR3 DNA sequence: TGTGCCAGCAGCTTAACAGGGGTGCCCACAGATACGCAGTATTTT.

The chain joins TRBV6-5 to TRBJ2-2; 11 nucleotides agree with TRBD1. The CDR3 is 15 residues long. CDR1 and CDR2 (germline): MNHEY, SVGAGI. The V and J ends lost 8 bases and 4 bases, in that order; junction bases with no gene match: 6. CDR3 bases: TGTGCCAGCGCGGGAGGGACAGGGGGCACCGGGGAGCTGTTTTTT. Protein: CASAGGTGGTGELFF.